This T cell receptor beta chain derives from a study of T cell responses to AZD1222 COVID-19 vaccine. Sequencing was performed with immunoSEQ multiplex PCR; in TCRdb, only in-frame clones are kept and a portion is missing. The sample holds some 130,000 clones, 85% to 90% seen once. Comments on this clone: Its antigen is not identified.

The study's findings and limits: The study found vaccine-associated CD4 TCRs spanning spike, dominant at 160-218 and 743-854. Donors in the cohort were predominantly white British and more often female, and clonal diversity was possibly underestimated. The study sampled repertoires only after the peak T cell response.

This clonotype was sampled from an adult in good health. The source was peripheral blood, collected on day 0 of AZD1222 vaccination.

CDR3 in amino acids: CASSVGRVGTGELFF. The CDR3 nucleotides are TGTGCCAGCAGCGTAGGCAGGGTGGGCACCGGGGAGCTGTTTTTT. The J gene is TRBJ2-2, the V gene TRBV9, with TRBD1 as a possible D gene (5 bases). V was clipped by 0 bases and J by 4 bases, with 10 bases between them. Germline CDR1 and CDR2: SGDLS and YYNGEE. The CDR3 is made up of 15 amino acids.